The entry that follows covers one T cell receptor (beta chain) sequence. Its cognate antigen has yet to be identified. No much larger clonotype is one base removed from it; base qualities were not supplied. The CDR3 measures 19 amino acids from cysteine to phenylalanine. The DNA shown is the 57-base CDR3, in frame from base 1. In the germline V gene (reference sequence), CDR1 corresponds to SEHNR and CDR2 to FQNEAQ. Germline trimming amounts to 4 bases on V and 1 base on J, with 9 as the count of junction bases outside the gene matches. The sample belongs to a study of OX40 agonist ivuxolimab in advanced cancers. General notes on the study: The costimulatory receptor OX40 (CD134) was targeted by ivuxolimab, a fully human IgG2 agonistic monoclonal antibody. Intravenous ivuxolimab was administered to patients every 2 weeks at six dose levels: 0.01, 0.1, 0.3, 1.5, 3 and 10 mg/kg. Of the roughly 51 patients in dose escalation, about 20 had hepatocellular carcinoma, roughly 15 had melanoma, 9 had renal cell carcinoma and 9 had head and neck cancer. In the dose-escalation cohort, approximately 80% of patients were male, and the mean age was 60 years with a range of roughly 20 to 79. Patients were allowed to have had prior anti-PD-1, anti-PD-L1 or anti-CTLA-4 therapy, and approximately 37% of the dose-escalation patients had been treated with checkpoint inhibitors. Three dose-escalation patients achieved partial responses, one with hepatocellular carcinoma and two with cutaneous melanoma. The point of sequencing TCRbeta in the periphery was to test whether ivuxolimab changed TCR sequence diversity and drove clonal T-cell expansion. The paper describes the monotherapy dose-escalation part (N = 52 patients) of the phase I trial of ivuxolimab. The full study reports these points: After ivuxolimab, expanded clones were on average more numerous among CD8+ T cells than among CD4+ T cells. In the 0.1-3.0 mg/kg groups, partial responders were among the patients with the lowest normalized peripheral clonal expansion, particularly in CD8+ T cells. At doses of 0.1 to 3.0 mg/kg, clonal expansion of both CD4+ and CD8+ T cells in blood was seen between baseline and week 6. The antigen specificity of the clonally expanded peripheral T cells was not determined. Low levels of normalized T-cell clonal expansion were also shown by some nonresponding patients.

For sequencing of the TCRbeta CDR3 region, genomic DNA was extracted from the sorted cells. The immunoSEQ Assay was used for sequencing of TCRbeta CDR3 regions. The clones in this table, taken by TCRdb from immuneACCESS, are in-frame only. Not every clone is retained; where verified, under half of the shortfall comes from an unresolved V gene, and the cause of the rest is unknown. The sample table shows under 45,000 clones, and around four fifths are seen once. In total, the top ten clones hold under 40% of the sample. The trial excluded patients who had a history of autoimmune disease or who were on systemic immunosuppression. In every dose cohort, peripheral blood was drawn for TCR sequencing at baseline, cycle 4 day 1, and cycle 7 day 1. The samples were taken from a phase I, first-in-human, multicenter, open-label dose-escalation trial of ivuxolimab. Adults with locally advanced or metastatic head and neck squamous cell, hepatocellular, melanoma or renal cell carcinoma were enrolled in the trial. CD4+ and CD8+ T cells were sorted separately from peripheral blood before TCR sequencing.

This receptor chain uses TRBV7-9 and TRBJ2-2, and 13 junctional nucleotides match TRBD2. The material sequenced was CD4+ or CD8+ T cells sorted from blood, taken in a trial of the OX40 agonist ivuxolimab. This TCR was recovered from an adult with an advanced solid tumor such as melanoma, head and neck, liver or kidney cancer. CDR3 loop: CASSSPGTSGAWNTGELFF. The DNA is as follows: TGTGCCAGCAGCTCCCCCGGGACTAGCGGGGCGTGGAACACCGGGGAGCTGTTTTTT. Full variable domain (CDR3 extended with the reference TRBV7-9 and TRBJ2-2 proteins): DTGVSQNPRHKITKRGQNVTFRCDPISEHNRLYWYRQTLGQGPEFLTYFQNEAQLEKSRLLSDRFSAERPKGSFSTLEIQRTEQGDSAMYLCASSSPGTSGAWNTGELFFGEGSRLTVL.